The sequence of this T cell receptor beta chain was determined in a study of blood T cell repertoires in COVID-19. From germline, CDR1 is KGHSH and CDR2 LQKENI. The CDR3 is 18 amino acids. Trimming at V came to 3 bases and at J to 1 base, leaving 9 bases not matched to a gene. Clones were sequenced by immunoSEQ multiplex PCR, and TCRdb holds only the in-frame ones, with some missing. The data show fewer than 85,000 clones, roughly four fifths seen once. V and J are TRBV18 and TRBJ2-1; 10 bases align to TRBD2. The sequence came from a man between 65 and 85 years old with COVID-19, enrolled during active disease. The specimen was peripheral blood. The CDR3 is CASSPVIASGRSYNEQFF. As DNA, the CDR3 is TGTGCCAGCTCACCGGTAATTGCTAGCGGGAGATCCTACAATGAGCAGTTCTTC.